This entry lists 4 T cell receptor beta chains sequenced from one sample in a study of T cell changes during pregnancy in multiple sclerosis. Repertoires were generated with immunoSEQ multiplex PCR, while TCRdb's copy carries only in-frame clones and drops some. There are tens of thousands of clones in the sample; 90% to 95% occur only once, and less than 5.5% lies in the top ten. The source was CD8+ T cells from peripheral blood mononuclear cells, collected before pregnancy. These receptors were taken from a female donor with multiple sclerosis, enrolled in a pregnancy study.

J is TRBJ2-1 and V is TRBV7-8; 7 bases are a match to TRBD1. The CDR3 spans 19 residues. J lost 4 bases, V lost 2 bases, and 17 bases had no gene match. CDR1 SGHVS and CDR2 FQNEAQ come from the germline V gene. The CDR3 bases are TGTGCCAGCAGCTTAAAAGCCCCCCAGACAGGGTTGGATTACAATGAGCAGTTCTTC. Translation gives CASSLKAPQTGLDYNEQFF.

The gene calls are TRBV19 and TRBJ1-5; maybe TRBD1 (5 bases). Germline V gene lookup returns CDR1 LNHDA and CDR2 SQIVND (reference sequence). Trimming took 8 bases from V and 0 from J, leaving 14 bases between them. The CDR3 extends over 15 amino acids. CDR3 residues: CASEETDYSNQPQHF. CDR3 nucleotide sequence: TGTGCCAGTGAGGAGACAGATTATAGCAATCAGCCCCAGCATTTT. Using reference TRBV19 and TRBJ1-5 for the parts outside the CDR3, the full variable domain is DGGITQSPKYLFRKEGQNVTLSCEQNLNHDAMYWYRQDPGQGLRLIYYSQIVNDFQKGDIAEGYSVSREKKESFPLTVTSAQKNPTAFYLCASEETDYSNQPQHFGDGTRLSIL.

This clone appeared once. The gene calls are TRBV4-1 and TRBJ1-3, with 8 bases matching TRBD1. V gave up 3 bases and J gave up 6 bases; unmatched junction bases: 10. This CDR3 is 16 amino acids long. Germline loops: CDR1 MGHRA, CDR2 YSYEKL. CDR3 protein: CASSHRLRDRQNTIYF. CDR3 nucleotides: TGCGCCAGCAGCCATCGTTTGCGGGACAGGCAAAACACCATATATTTT.

The CDR3 DNA reads as TGTGCCAGCAGCCCCGGGGACAGCGACACTGAAGCTTTCTTT. Protein product: CASSPGDSDTEAFF. The V gene is TRBV9, the J gene TRBJ1-1; 7 bases agree with TRBD1. Germline V CDR1 and CDR2: SGDLS, YYNGEE. Germline trimming cut 4 bases from V and 3 bases from J; bases unmatched to any gene: 6. The CDR3 consists of 14 residues.